The 22 T cell receptor beta chains presented below share a single source sample, sequenced in a study of siplizumab effects on memory and regulatory T cells. TCRdb's table, derived via immunoSEQ multiplex PCR, lists solely in-frame clones and lacks some. This table has about 48,000 clones, roughly nine tenths appearing once. Sequenced sample: naive CD8+ T cells sorted from blood. All receptors come from a human donor in good health.

V usage is TRBV7-3 and J usage is TRBJ2-1; 10 positions agree with TRBD2. Looked up from germline, CDR1 is SGHTA and CDR2 is FQGTGA. The CDR3 is 17 amino acids. The V gene end was trimmed by 6 bases and the J gene end by 7 bases; junction bases not matched to a gene: 15. This CDR3 is CASSPGWEREGLNEQFF. For the CDR3, the DNA is TGTGCCAGCAGTCCAGGGTGGGAGCGGGAGGGCCTTAATGAGCAGTTCTTC.

V usage is TRBV10-3 and J usage is TRBJ2-1; 11 nucleotides match TRBD2. CDR1 ENHRY and CDR2 SYGVKD come from the germline V gene. Losses at the gene ends were 5 bases for V and 4 bases for J; bases not matched to a gene: 4. The CDR3 is made up of 15 amino acids. The CDR3 region is CAISSGLADYNEQFF. The DNA of the CDR3 is TGTGCCATCAGTTCGGGACTAGCGGATTACAATGAGCAGTTCTTC.

The chain carries TRBV10-1 and TRBJ1-4; a possible D gene is TRBD1 (6 bases). Trimming cost V 0 bases and J 1 base, with 15 bases left between them. This CDR3 spans 18 amino acids. CDR1 WNHNN and CDR2 SYGVQD come from the germline V gene (reference sequence). CDR3 in DNA: TGCGCCAGCAGTGAGTCGACCGGGTTAGGGGGAACTAATGAAAAACTGTTTTTT. It translates to CASSESTGLGGTNEKLFF.

V is TRBV6-6 and J is TRBJ2-5, with 10 bases identical to TRBD1. The CDR3 covers 14 residues. The V gene's germline CDR1 is MNHNY and CDR2 SVGAGI (reference sequence). The trim removed 1 base at V and 5 bases at J, leaving 1 base unmatched. The CDR3 reads CASSYLDRGETQYF. CDR3 nucleotides: TGTGCCAGCAGTTACTTGGACAGGGGGGAGACCCAGTACTTC.

This clone was seen only a few times. CDR3 region: CASSRLASSSYNEQFF. CDR3 DNA sequence: TGTGCCAGCAGTCGACTAGCGAGTAGCTCCTACAATGAGCAGTTCTTC. The chain is built from TRBV7-9 and TRBJ2-1, with 8 bases aligning to TRBD2. CDR1 SEHNR and CDR2 FQNEAQ come from the germline V gene (reference sequence). The CDR3 is 16 residues long. Germline trimming cut 6 bases from V and 0 bases from J; bases unmatched to any gene: 7.

The gene calls are TRBV19 and TRBJ2-5; 7 bases match TRBD2. Germline trimming cut 4 bases from V and 5 bases from J; bases unmatched to any gene: 1. Germline CDR1 reads LNHDA; CDR2 reads SQIVND (reference sequence). The CDR3 totals 12 residues. CDR3: CASSRLAETQYF. The CDR3 nucleotides read TGTGCCAGTAGTAGACTAGCCGAGACCCAGTACTTC.

This clone was seen just once. The CDR3 coding sequence is TGCAGCGTTGCGGGGCACAACGTCGGCAATGAGCAGTTCTTC. Protein sequence: CSVAGHNVGNEQFF. V and J are TRBV29-1 and TRBJ2-1, with D possibly being TRBD1 or TRBD2 (5 bases each). Germline CDR1 SQVTM, CDR2 ANQGSEA. This CDR3 is 14 amino acids long. The ends were cut back, 4 bases at V and 6 bases at J, with 16 bases in the middle.

The chain's CDR3 is CASSLEVRDTASSEQYF. The CDR3 DNA is TGTGCCAGCAGCTTGGAAGTGCGGGACACGGCTTCGAGCGAGCAGTACTTC. The V gene is TRBV5-4, the J gene TRBJ2-7; D may match TRBD1 or TRBD2 (6 bases each). Germline CDR1 SGHNT, CDR2 YYREEE (reference sequence). The germline V and J ends were trimmed by 0 bases and 6 bases, with 22 bases remaining between them. The CDR3 spans 17 residues.

On this clone itself: A junction boundary mismatches the germline segment, possibly from a read error. The sample contains more than one DNA sequence encoding this CDR3. The chain couples TRBV27 to TRBJ2-5; D ambiguous. Germline V gives CDR1 MNHEY, CDR2 SMNVEV (reference sequence). The CDR3 is 13 residues long. This CDR3 reads CASSLNTQETQYF. CDR3 DNA sequence: TGTGCTAGCAGTTTAAATACTCAAGAGACCCAGTACTTC.

This rearrangement joins TRBV7-9 to TRBJ1-4; D uncertain. Germline assignment: CDR1 SEHNR and CDR2 FQNEAQ (reference sequence). V dropped 5 bases and J dropped 0 bases, with 16 bases sitting between them. The CDR3 sequence is 17 residues long. CDR3 bases: TGTGCCAGCAGCCGATTCCGGACGGTTGCAACTAATGAAAAACTGTTTTTT. Its translation: CASSRFRTVATNEKLFF. The full variable domain, in which reference TRBV7-9 and TRBJ1-4 provide the parts outside the CDR3, is DTGVSQNPRHKITKRGQNVTFRCDPISEHNRLYWYRQTLGQGPEFLTYFQNEAQLEKSRLLSDRFSAERPKGSFSTLEIQRTEQGDSAMYLCASSRFRTVATNEKLFFGSGTQLSVL.

V is TRBV27 and J is TRBJ2-7; 12 positions match TRBD2. The CDR3 runs 18 residues. Germline assignment: CDR1 MNHEY and CDR2 SMNVEV (reference sequence). With 4 bases clipped from V and 0 bases from J, the junction kept 10 bases outside the gene matches. The CDR3 reads CASSSLQPTSGGSYEQYF. The DNA of the CDR3 is TGTGCCAGCAGTTCCCTACAACCGACTAGCGGGGGCTCCTACGAGCAGTACTTC.

The V gene is TRBV7-6, the J gene TRBJ2-3, with 9 bases lining up with TRBD1. Germline lookup yields CDR1 SGHVS and CDR2 FNYEAQ. The CDR3 consists of 15 residues. V gave up 6 bases and J gave up 4 bases; unmatched junction bases: 8. CDR3 region: CASSPTGGPADTQYF. CDR3 bases: TGTGCCAGCAGTCCTACAGGGGGCCCGGCAGATACGCAGTATTTT.

V usage is TRBV7-9 and J usage is TRBJ2-3; D might be TRBD1 or TRBD2, each matching 5 bases. Trimming took off 5 bases at V and 1 base at J, with 10 bases between the two ends. Germline V gene sequence: CDR1 SEHNR, CDR2 FQNEAQ (reference sequence). The CDR3 is 14 amino acids. DNA for the CDR3: TGTGCCAGCAGCCCGGGGCGAGGCACAGATACGCAGTATTTT. Its translation: CASSPGRGTDTQYF.

This clone was detected only once. The gene calls are TRBV2 and TRBJ1-1, with 8 bases fitting TRBD1. Germline loops: CDR1 SNHLY, CDR2 FYNNEI. V trimming: 7 bases; J trimming: 2 bases; junction bases outside the gene matches: 6. The CDR3 is 14 amino acids. This CDR3 is CASNDTGGNTEAFF. In DNA form, the CDR3 reads TGTGCCAGCAATGATACAGGGGGAAACACTGAAGCTTTCTTT.

The V gene is TRBV7-9, the J gene TRBJ2-1, with no clear D. Trimming shortened V by 3 bases and J by 5 bases, and 8 bases separated the two germline ends. The CDR3 is made up of 13 amino acids. The germline CDR1 and CDR2 sequences are SEHNR and FQNEAQ (reference sequence). The CDR3 coding sequence is TGTGCCAGCAGCTTGATCCGGCACAATGAGCAGTTCTTC. As protein: CASSLIRHNEQFF.

V usage is TRBV4-1 and J usage is TRBJ2-2, with TRBD2 matching over 7 bases. Germline trimming cut 1 base from V and 1 base from J; bases unmatched to any gene: 3. Germline V CDR1 and CDR2: MGHRA, YSYEKL. The CDR3 covers 16 residues. CDR3: CASSQALALNTGELFF. The CDR3 DNA follows: TGCGCCAGCAGCCAAGCACTAGCGCTGAACACCGGGGAGCTGTTTTTT.

The CDR3 spells CANKKEGSSYEQYF. The DNA for the CDR3 is TGTGCCAACAAGAAGGAAGGGTCATCCTACGAGCAGTACTTC. The chain recombines TRBV2 with TRBJ2-7; D is unclear. This CDR3 has 14 amino acids. V lost 10 bases, J lost 1 base, and 17 bases lay in between. The germline V gene encodes CDR1 SNHLY and CDR2 FYNNEI.

This chain connects TRBV10-1 to TRBJ2-1; possible D gene TRBD2, 5 bases. Trimming stripped 4 bases from V and 8 bases from J, with 12 bases between. Germline assignment: CDR1 WNHNN and CDR2 SYGVQD (reference sequence). The CDR3 totals 13 residues. The CDR3 region is CASSVNAGDEQFF. CDR3 nucleotides: TGCGCCAGCAGTGTCAACGCCGGGGATGAGCAGTTCTTC.

This clone was seen a single time. V and J are TRBV2 and TRBJ2-2; tentatively, D is TRBD2 (6 bases). V lost 0 bases to trimming and J lost 1 base, with 12 bases between them. Germline V lookup: CDR1 SNHLY, CDR2 FYNNEI. The CDR3 consists of 17 residues. The CDR3 DNA sequence: TGTGCCAGCAGTGAAGCGAACCTAGCGATGAACACCGGGGAGCTGTTTTTT. Amino acids: CASSEANLAMNTGELFF.

This rearrangement joins TRBV6-1 to TRBJ1-5, with TRBD1 matching 8 bases. From germline, CDR1 is MNHNS and CDR2 SASEGT. J gave up 5 bases and V 0 bases, and 9 bases lay outside the gene matches. The CDR3 extends over 17 amino acids. For the CDR3, the DNA is TGTGCCAGCAGTGAAGCGCCGGTGGGACAGGACCATCAGCCCCAGCATTTT. Encoded protein: CASSEAPVGQDHQPQHF.

J is TRBJ1-1 and V is TRBV19; D call uncertain. Germline CDR1 is LNHDA and CDR2 is SQIVND (reference sequence). The CDR3 spans 12 residues. Between the trimmed V and J ends, which lost 3 bases and 6 bases, there was a span of 8 bases. The CDR3 sequence: CASSMVGSEAFF. The CDR3 region has the DNA TGTGCCAGTAGTATGGTAGGGTCTGAAGCTTTCTTT.

This clone was seen once. This chain joins TRBV25-1 and TRBJ2-7; 9 bases align to TRBD1. J lost 7 bases, V lost 10 bases, and 11 bases had no gene match. Germline V gene sequence: CDR1 MGHDK, CDR2 SYGVNS. The CDR3 is 13 amino acids. CDR3 sequence: CATIGQGIGEQYF. The CDR3 DNA follows: TGTGCCACTATTGGACAGGGGATTGGAGAGCAGTACTTC.